The clone carrying this T cell receptor (beta chain) was picked up a small number of times. Its antigen is still unknown. Distinct nucleotide sequences in the sample also encode this CDR3. Reverse transcribing all isolated RNA meant expressed TCRB transcripts were sequenced. TCRdb's table, derived via immunoSEQ multiplex PCR, lists solely in-frame clones and lacks some. The sample has about 240,000 clones, about 26% seen once. This record belongs to a study of beta chain features in type 1 diabetes. Per the germline V gene, CDR1 is KGHSH and CDR2 is LQKENI. Deletions cut 6 bases from V and 2 bases from J, with 11 bases between. CDR3 length: 13 amino acids. Points from the study as a whole: Type 1 diabetes patients showed fewer insertions and more deletions at VDJ junctions.

The TCR comes from a man between 25 and 39 years old in good health. Sample: central memory CD4+ T cells from blood. V gene TRBV18 combines with J gene TRBJ2-7, with D perhaps given as TRBD1 or TRBD2 (5 bases each). The CDR3 spells CASSRDRPYEQYF. In DNA form, the CDR3 reads TGTGCCAGCTCTCGGGACCGTCCCTACGAGCAGTACTTC.